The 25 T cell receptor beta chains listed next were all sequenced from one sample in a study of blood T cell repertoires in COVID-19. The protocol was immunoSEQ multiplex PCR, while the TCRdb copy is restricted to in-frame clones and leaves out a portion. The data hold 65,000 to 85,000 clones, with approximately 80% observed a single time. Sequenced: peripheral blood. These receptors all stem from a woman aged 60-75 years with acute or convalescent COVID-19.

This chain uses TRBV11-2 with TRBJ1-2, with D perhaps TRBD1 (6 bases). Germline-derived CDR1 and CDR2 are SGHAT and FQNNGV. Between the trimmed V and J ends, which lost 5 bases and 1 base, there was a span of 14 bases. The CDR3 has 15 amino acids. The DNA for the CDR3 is TGTGCCAGCAGCCCGGACAGCATACTTAACTATGGCTACACCTTC. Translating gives CASSPDSILNYGYTF.

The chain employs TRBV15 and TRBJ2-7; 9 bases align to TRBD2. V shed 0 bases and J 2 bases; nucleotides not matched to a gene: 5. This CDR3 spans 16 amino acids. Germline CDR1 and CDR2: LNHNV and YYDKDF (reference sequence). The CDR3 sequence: CATSRELASGAYEQYV. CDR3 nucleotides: TGTGCCACCAGCAGAGAGTTGGCTAGCGGGGCCTACGAGCAGTACGTC.

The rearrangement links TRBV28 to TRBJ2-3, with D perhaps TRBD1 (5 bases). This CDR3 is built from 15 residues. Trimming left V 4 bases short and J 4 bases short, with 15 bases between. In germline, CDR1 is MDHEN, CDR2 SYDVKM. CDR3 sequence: CASSSQRQKSDTQYF. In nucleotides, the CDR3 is TGTGCCAGCAGTTCACAAAGACAGAAGTCAGATACGCAGTATTTT. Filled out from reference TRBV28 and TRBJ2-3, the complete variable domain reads DVKVTQSSRYLVKRTGEKVFLECVQDMDHENMFWYRQDPGLGLRLIYFSYDVKMKEKGDIPEGYSVSREKKERFSLILESASTNQTSMYLCASSSQRQKSDTQYFGPGTRLTVL.

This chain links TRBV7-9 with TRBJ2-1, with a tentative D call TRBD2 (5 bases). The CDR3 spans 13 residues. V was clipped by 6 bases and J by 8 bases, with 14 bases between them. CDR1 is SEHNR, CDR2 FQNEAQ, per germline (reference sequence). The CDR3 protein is CASRIRERDEQFF. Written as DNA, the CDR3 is TGTGCCAGCAGAATTCGGGAACGGGATGAGCAGTTCTTC.

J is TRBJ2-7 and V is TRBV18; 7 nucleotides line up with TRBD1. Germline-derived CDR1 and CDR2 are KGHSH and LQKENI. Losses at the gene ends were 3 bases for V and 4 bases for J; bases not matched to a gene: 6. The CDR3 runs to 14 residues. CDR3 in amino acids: CASSPKDRYYEQYF. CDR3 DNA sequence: TGTGCCAGCTCACCGAAGGACAGGTATTACGAGCAGTACTTC.

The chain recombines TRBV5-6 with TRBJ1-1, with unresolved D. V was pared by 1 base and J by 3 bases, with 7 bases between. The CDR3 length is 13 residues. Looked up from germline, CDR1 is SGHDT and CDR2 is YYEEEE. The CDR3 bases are TGTGCCAGCAGCTTGCCACAGTACACTGAAGCTTTCTTT. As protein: CASSLPQYTEAFF.

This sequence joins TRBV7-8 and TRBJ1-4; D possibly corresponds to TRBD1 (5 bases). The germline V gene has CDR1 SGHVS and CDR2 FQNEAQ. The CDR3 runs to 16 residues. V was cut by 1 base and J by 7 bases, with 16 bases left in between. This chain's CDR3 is CASSLVLPGLGEKLFF. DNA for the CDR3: TGTGCCAGCAGCTTAGTCCTTCCAGGGTTGGGTGAAAAACTGTTTTTT.

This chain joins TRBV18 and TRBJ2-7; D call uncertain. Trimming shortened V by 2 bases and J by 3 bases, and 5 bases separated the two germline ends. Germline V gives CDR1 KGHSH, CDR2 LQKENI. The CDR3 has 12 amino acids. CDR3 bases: TGTGCCAGCTCACCAAACAGCTACGAGCAGTACGTC. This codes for CASSPNSYEQYV.

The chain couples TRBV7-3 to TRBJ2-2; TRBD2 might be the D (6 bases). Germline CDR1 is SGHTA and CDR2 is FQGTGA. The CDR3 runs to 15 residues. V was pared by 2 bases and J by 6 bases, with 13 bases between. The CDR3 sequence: CASSLLGGDAGELFF. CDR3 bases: TGTGCCAGCAGCTTACTGGGCGGGGACGCCGGGGAGCTGTTTTTT.

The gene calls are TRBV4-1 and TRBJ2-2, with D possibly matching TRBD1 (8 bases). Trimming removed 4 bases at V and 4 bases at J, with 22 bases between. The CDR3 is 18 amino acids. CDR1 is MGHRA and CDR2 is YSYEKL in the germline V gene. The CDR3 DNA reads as TGCGCCAGCAGCCGACAGGATTCGAACAGGGGGGGCACCGGGGAGCTGTTTTTT. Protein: CASSRQDSNRGGTGELFF.

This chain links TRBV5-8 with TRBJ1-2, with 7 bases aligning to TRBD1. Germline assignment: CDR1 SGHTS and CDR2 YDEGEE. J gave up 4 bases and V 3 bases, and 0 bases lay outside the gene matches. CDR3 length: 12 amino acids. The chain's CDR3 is CASSYRGYGYTF. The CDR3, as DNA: TGTGCCAGCAGCTACAGGGGCTATGGCTACACCTTC.

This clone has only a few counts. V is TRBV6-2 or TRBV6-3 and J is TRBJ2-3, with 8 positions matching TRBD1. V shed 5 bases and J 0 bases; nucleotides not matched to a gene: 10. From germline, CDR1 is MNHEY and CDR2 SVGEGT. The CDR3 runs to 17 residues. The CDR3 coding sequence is TGTGCCAGCAGTCCCTTCCTCGGACAGGGCAGCACAGATACGCAGTATTTT. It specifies CASSPFLGQGSTDTQYF.

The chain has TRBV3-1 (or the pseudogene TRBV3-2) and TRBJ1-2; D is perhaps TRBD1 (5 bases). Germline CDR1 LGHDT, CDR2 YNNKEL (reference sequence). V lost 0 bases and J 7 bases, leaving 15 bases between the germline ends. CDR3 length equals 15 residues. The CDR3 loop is CASSQDHRGWGGYTF. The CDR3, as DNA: TGTGCCAGCAGCCAAGATCATAGGGGATGGGGTGGCTACACCTTC.

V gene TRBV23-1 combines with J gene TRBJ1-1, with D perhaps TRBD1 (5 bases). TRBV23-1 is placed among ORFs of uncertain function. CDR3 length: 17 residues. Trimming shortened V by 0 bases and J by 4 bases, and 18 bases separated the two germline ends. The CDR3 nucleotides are TGCGCCAGCAGTCAATCTACCGGGGGGGGTTGGGGCACTGAAGCTTTCTTT. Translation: CASSQSTGGGWGTEAFF.

CDR3 DNA: TGTGCCAGCAGCCCACGACAGGGCACAGATACGCAGTATTTT. Translated: CASSPRQGTDTQYF. This chain connects TRBV9 to TRBJ2-3; perhaps TRBD1 as D (6 bases). CDR3 length: 14 amino acids. Germline V gene sequence: CDR1 SGDLS, CDR2 YYNGEE. Trimming pared 4 bases from V and 1 base from J, leaving 10 bases between.

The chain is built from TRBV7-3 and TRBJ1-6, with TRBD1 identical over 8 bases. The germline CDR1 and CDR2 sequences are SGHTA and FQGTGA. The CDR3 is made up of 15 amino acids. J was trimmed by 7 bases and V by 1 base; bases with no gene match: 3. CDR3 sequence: CASSLNPGGNSPLHF. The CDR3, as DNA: TGTGCCAGCAGCTTAAACCCAGGGGGCAATTCACCCCTCCACTTT.

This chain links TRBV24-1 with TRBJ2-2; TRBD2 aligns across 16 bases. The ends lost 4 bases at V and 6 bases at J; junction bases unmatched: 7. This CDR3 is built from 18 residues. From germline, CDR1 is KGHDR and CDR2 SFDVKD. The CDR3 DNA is TGTGCCACCAGTGACATCGGGACTAGCGGGGGGGCGGCCGGGGAGCTGTTTTTT. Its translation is CATSDIGTSGGAAGELFF.

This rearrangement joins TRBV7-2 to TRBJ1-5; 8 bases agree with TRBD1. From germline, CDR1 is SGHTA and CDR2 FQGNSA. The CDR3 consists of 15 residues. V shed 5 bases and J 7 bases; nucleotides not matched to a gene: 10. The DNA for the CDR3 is TGTGCCAGCAGCCCAAGGCAGGGGGCGCGGCAGCCCCAGCATTTT. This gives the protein CASSPRQGARQPQHF.

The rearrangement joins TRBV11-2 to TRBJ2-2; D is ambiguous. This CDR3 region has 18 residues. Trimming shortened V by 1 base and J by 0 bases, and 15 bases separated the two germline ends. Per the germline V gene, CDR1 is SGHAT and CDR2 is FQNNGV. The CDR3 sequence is CASSLGPWQESNTGELFF. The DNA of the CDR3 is TGTGCCAGCAGCTTAGGGCCTTGGCAGGAATCGAACACCGGGGAGCTGTTTTTT.

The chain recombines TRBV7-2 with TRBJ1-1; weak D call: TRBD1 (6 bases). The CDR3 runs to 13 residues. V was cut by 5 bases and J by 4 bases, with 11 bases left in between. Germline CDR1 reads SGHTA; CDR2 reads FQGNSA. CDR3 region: CASSTAGATEAFF. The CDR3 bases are TGTGCCAGCAGCACCGCAGGGGCCACTGAAGCTTTCTTT.

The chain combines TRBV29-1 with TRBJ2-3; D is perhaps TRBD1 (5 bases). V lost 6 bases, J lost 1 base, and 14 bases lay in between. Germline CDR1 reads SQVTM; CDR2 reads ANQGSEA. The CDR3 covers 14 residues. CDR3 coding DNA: TGCAGCGTAAGGAAGGGGCAGGGCACAGATACGCAGTATTTT. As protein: CSVRKGQGTDTQYF.

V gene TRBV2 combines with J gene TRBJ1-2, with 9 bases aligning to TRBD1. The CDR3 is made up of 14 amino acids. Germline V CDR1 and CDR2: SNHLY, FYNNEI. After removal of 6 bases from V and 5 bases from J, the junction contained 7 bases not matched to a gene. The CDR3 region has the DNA TGTGCCAGCAGGCTAACAGGGGGCCCGTATGGCTACACCTTC. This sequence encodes CASRLTGGPYGYTF. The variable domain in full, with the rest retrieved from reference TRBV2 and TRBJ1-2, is EPEVTQTPSHQVTQMGQEVILRCVPISNHLYFYWYRQILGQKVEFLVSFYNNEISEKSEIFDDQFSVERPDGSNFTLKIRSTKLEDSAMYFCASRLTGGPYGYTFGSGTRLTVV.

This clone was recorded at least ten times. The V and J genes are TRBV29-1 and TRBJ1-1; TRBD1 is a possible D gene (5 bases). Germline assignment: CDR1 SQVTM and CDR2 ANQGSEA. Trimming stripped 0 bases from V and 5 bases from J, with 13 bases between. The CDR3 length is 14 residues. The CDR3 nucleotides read TGCAGCGTTGAAGATCTTCAGGGTTCGACTGAAGCTTTCTTT. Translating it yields CSVEDLQGSTEAFF.

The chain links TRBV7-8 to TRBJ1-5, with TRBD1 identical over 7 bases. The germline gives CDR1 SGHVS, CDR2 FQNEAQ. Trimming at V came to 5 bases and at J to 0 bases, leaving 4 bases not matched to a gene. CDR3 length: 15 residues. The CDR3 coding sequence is TGTGCCAGCAGCCCCGGGACAGCTAGCAATCAGCCCCAGCATTTT. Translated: CASSPGTASNQPQHF. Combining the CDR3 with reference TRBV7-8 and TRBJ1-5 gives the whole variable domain GAGVSQSPRYKVAKRGQDVALRCDPISGHVSLFWYQQALGQGPEFLTYFQNEAQLDKSGLPSDRFFAERPEGSVSTLKIQRTQQEDSAVYLCASSPGTASNQPQHFGDGTRLSIL.

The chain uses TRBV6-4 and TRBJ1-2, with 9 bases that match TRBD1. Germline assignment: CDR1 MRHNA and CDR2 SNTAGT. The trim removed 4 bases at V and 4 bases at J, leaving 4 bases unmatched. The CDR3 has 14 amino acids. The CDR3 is CASSAEDRGYGYTF. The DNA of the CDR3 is TGTGCCAGCAGTGCCGAGGACAGGGGCTATGGCTACACCTTC.